A single sample is the source of the 20 T cell receptor beta chains below, sequenced in a study of T cell responses to AZD1222 COVID-19 vaccine. Measured with immunoSEQ multiplex PCR; TCRdb has only the in-frame clones, and not every one. The sample lists around 260,000 clones, more than 80% occurring once. The specimen comprised peripheral blood, sampled on day 0 of AZD1222 vaccination. These receptors were taken from an adult in good health.

The V and J genes are TRBV25-1 and TRBJ2-1, with D tentatively TRBD2 (6 bases). Germline V gene sequence: CDR1 MGHDK, CDR2 SYGVNS. This CDR3 spans 14 amino acids. Trimming removed 8 bases from V and 6 bases from J, with 17 bases in between. The CDR3 DNA reads as TGTGCCAGCTCTTGGGGTAGCGGAGGCAATGAGCAGTTCTTC. It encodes CASSWGSGGNEQFF.

Here the CDR3 reads CASSQRRVNYGYTF. The CDR3 DNA sequence: TGTGCCAGCAGCCAAAGACGGGTTAACTATGGCTACACCTTC. The chain uses TRBV3-1 (or the pseudogene TRBV3-2) and TRBJ1-2; D gene uncertain. The germline V and J ends were trimmed by 2 bases and 1 base, with 8 bases remaining between them. Per germline, CDR1 LGHDT and CDR2 YNNKEL (reference sequence). This CDR3 is built from 14 residues.

The chain is built from TRBV6-5 and TRBJ2-3; 15 bases fit TRBD2. V lost 6 bases to trimming and J lost 8 bases; unmatched junction nucleotides: 3. Per the germline V gene, CDR1 is MNHEY and CDR2 is SVGAGI. The CDR3 covers 14 residues. Here the CDR3 DNA reads TGTGCCAGCAGCGGACTAGCGGGAGGGGGTACGCAGTATTTT. It specifies CASSGLAGGGTQYF.

This clone is a singleton in its sample. The rearrangement uses TRBV19 and TRBJ2-7; D possibly corresponds to TRBD2 (6 bases). Trimming left V 2 bases short and J 6 bases short, with 8 bases between. The CDR3 has 12 residues. Germline loops: CDR1 LNHDA, CDR2 SQIVND (reference sequence). CDR3 sequence: CASSIPGGEQYF. The CDR3 DNA sequence: TGTGCCAGTAGTATACCCGGGGGCGAGCAGTACTTC.

As regards this clone: Other DNA variants within this sample encode the same CDR3. V gene TRBV28 combines with J gene TRBJ2-7; the D is unclear. The CDR3 is 12 amino acids. Looked up from germline, CDR1 is MDHEN and CDR2 is SYDVKM. The V end was cut by 2 bases, the J end by 4 bases, with 6 bases between. The CDR3 protein is CASSLVRYEQYF. CDR3 coding DNA: TGTGCCAGCAGTTTAGTCCGTTACGAGCAGTACTTC.

The rearrangement joins TRBV28 to TRBJ2-6; maybe TRBD1 (5 bases). Germline CDR1 and CDR2: MDHEN and SYDVKM. Trimming took off 6 bases at V and 3 bases at J, with 6 bases between the two ends. The CDR3 is 13 amino acids. Here the CDR3 reads CASRQGGANVLTF. The CDR3 DNA is TGTGCCAGCAGGCAGGGTGGGGCCAACGTCCTGACTTTC. Together with reference TRBV28 and TRBJ2-6, the CDR3 gives the full variable domain: DVKVTQSSRYLVKRTGEKVFLECVQDMDHENMFWYRQDPGLGLRLIYFSYDVKMKEKGDIPEGYSVSREKKERFSLILESASTNQTSMYLCASRQGGANVLTFGAGSRLTVL.

V and J are TRBV7-2 and TRBJ2-1; 8 bases fit TRBD2. Germline values: CDR1 SGHTA, CDR2 FQGNSA. V was pared by 4 bases and J by 6 bases, with 5 bases of the junction left unmatched. The CDR3 has 14 residues. CDR3 residues: CASSSSGRTNEQFF. As DNA, the CDR3 is TGTGCCAGCAGCTCCAGCGGGAGAACCAATGAGCAGTTCTTC.

The chain uses TRBV4-1 and TRBJ2-4; possibly TRBD2 for D (6 bases). Deletions cut 2 bases from V and 6 bases from J, with 8 bases between. CDR3 size: 13 residues. Germline-derived CDR1 and CDR2 are MGHRA and YSYEKL. DNA of the CDR3: TGCGCCAGCAGCCAAACGGGACTAAACATTCAGTACTTC. Encoded protein: CASSQTGLNIQYF.

In this sample, this clone turned up once. This chain links TRBV28 with TRBJ1-3, with D unclear. The CDR3 loop spans 16 amino acids. Germline CDR1 is MDHEN and CDR2 is SYDVKM. Trimming cost V 3 bases and J 1 base, with 13 bases left between them. CDR3 coding DNA: TGTGCCAGCAGTTTCTCGACGGCTGCATCTGGAAACACCATATATTTT. It specifies CASSFSTAASGNTIYF.

CDR3: CASSLQLRTGELFF. CDR3 DNA sequence: TGTGCCAGCAGCTTACAGCTGCGTACCGGGGAGCTGTTTTTT. The chain joins TRBV7-6 to TRBJ2-2; D call uncertain. The CDR3 runs 14 residues. The V end was cut by 2 bases, the J end by 5 bases, with 9 bases between. The germline CDR1 and CDR2 sequences are SGHVS and FNYEAQ.

V usage is TRBV3-1 (or the pseudogene TRBV3-2) and J usage is TRBJ1-6; 8 nucleotides line up with TRBD1. V gave up 4 bases and J gave up 13 bases; unmatched junction bases: 18. The germline gives CDR1 LGHDT, CDR2 YNNKEL (reference sequence). This CDR3 is 17 amino acids long. Here the CDR3 reads CASSPTVGGQAPWPLHF. DNA of the CDR3: TGTGCCAGCAGCCCCACGGTAGGGGGACAGGCCCCTTGGCCCCTCCACTTT.

The chain combines TRBV7-8 with TRBJ2-7, with 8 bases that match TRBD2. This CDR3 has 19 residues. The V gene's germline CDR1 is SGHVS and CDR2 FQNEAQ. The J segment lost 6 bases and the V segment lost 4 bases, leaving 23 bases of the junction unmatched. Written as DNA, the CDR3 is TGTGCCAGCAGCTCATCCGGGACCTTAGAGAGCGGGAGCCCCTTCGAGCAGTACTTC. The encoded protein is CASSSSGTLESGSPFEQYF.

V and J are TRBV2 and TRBJ1-1; 7 bases fit TRBD1. Germline CDR1 SNHLY, CDR2 FYNNEI. The junction had 11 bases not matched to a gene; V was cut back by 1 base and J by 0 bases. The CDR3 contains 18 residues. CDR3 loop: CASSEVVNRGSMNTEAFF. The CDR3 DNA reads as TGTGCCAGCAGTGAAGTGGTGAACAGGGGTTCCATGAACACTGAAGCTTTCTTT.

The chain links TRBV7-3 to TRBJ2-2; perhaps TRBD2 as D (7 bases). V lost 2 bases and J lost 5, with 12 bases in between. Germline CDR1 and CDR2: SGHTA and FQGTGA. The CDR3 covers 15 residues. For the CDR3, the DNA is TGTGCCAGCAGCTTACCCGGGGGGCCTACCGGGGAGCTGTTTTTT. Amino acid sequence: CASSLPGGPTGELFF. The full variable domain, its missing parts supplied by reference TRBV7-3 and TRBJ2-2, is GAGVSQTPSNKVTEKGKYVELRCDPISGHTALYWYRQSLGQGPEFLIYFQGTGAADDSGLPNDRFFAVRPEGSVSTLKIQRTERGDSAVYLCASSLPGGPTGELFFGEGSRLTVL.

V is TRBV5-8 and J is TRBJ2-3; D perhaps matches TRBD2 (5 bases). In germline, CDR1 is SGHTS, CDR2 YDEGEE. The CDR3 runs 13 residues. Trimming took 0 bases from V and 3 from J, leaving 5 bases between them. The CDR3 region is CASSLAGTDTQYF. The CDR3 nucleotides are TGTGCCAGCAGCTTGGCGGGGACAGATACGCAGTATTTT.

With respect to this clone: In the same sample, other DNA sequences code for this CDR3. The chain recombines TRBV19 with TRBJ2-7; 7 positions agree with TRBD1. Germline CDR1 and CDR2: LNHDA and SQIVND (reference sequence). The CDR3 contains 13 residues. V lost 1 base and J lost 3; bases outside the gene matches: 0. The CDR3 sequence is CASSIGDSYEQYF. CDR3 coding DNA: TGTGCCAGTAGTATAGGGGACAGCTACGAGCAGTACTTC.

The gene calls are TRBV5-1 and TRBJ1-5, with 9 bases that match TRBD1. Trimming at V came to 0 bases and at J to 4 bases, leaving 2 bases not matched to a gene. CDR3 length: 15 residues. Germline V CDR1 and CDR2: SGHRS, YFSETQ. The DNA of the CDR3 is TGCGCCAGCAGCTTGGATGGACAGGGGAATCAGCCCCAGCATTTT. Translation gives CASSLDGQGNQPQHF.

The genes are TRBV5-1 and TRBJ2-3; a possible D gene is TRBD1 (6 bases). V shed 3 bases and J shed 4 bases, with 15 bases lying between them. CDR3 length: 15 residues. Looked up from germline, CDR1 is SGHRS and CDR2 is YFSETQ. The CDR3 nucleotides are TGCGCCAGCAGCTGGAGCGGTACAGGGTCAGATACGCAGTATTTT. Translated, it gives CASSWSGTGSDTQYF. Full variable domain (outside the CDR3, taken from reference TRBV5-1 and TRBJ2-3): KAGVTQTPRYLIKTRGQQVTLSCSPISGHRSVSWYQQTPGQGLQFLFEYFSETQRNKGNFPGRFSGRQFSNSRSEMNVSTLELGDSALYLCASSWSGTGSDTQYFGPGTRLTVL.

This clone was detected once. The chain recombines TRBV6-2 or TRBV6-3 with TRBJ1-5; 7 bases line up with TRBD1. The length of the CDR3 is 16 residues. The J segment lost 2 bases and the V segment lost 7 bases, leaving 11 bases of the junction unmatched. CDR1 is MNHEY, CDR2 SVGEGT, per germline. CDR3 region: CASTPRSRGGNQPQHF. The CDR3 region has the DNA TGTGCCAGCACCCCTAGGTCCAGGGGGGGCAATCAGCCCCAGCATTTT.

The genes are TRBV10-2 and TRBJ1-1, with D possibly matching TRBD1 (5 bases). Germline assignment: CDR1 WSHSY and CDR2 SAAADI. The CDR3 sequence is 12 residues long. V was cut by 4 bases and J by 4 bases, with 7 bases left in between. In nucleotides, the CDR3 is TGCGCCAGCAGTGTCGGGGGCACTGAAGCTTTCTTT. It codes for CASSVGGTEAFF.